The clone carrying this T cell receptor beta chain occurred many times. Its antigen is still unknown. Template switching by 5'RACE produced TCR cDNA, adding a universal primer site and UMIs. TCRdb re-called the 5' RACE reads with MiXCR, one entry per CDR3 protein. The sample lists under 95,000 distinct CDR3 sequences, around 7.7% occurring once. The data were taken from a study of T cells after yellow fever vaccination. Study at large: Fractions of low cell number were prepared using SMART-Seq v4 Ultra Low Input.

V was pared by 3 bases and J by 5 bases, with 3 bases of the junction left unmatched. The germline V gene has CDR1 MGHRA and CDR2 YSYEKL. The CDR3 has 14 residues. Study conclusions and caveats: A weaker secondary response peaked on day 5, the primary on day 15.

This sequence originates from a man younger than 35 who received the YFV17D yellow fever vaccine. The chain carries TRBV4-1 and TRBJ1-5; 8 bases map to TRBD1. This sample comprised CD8+ T cells sorted from PBMCs, obtained approximately 11 days after the first yellow fever vaccination. The CDR3 protein is CASSHGQGYQPQHF. The CDR3 DNA is TGCGCCAGCAGCCATGGACAGGGTTATCAGCCCCAGCATTTT.